This T cell receptor (beta chain) was sequenced in a study of blood T cell repertoires in COVID-19. Study at large: Samples came from the United States, Italy and Spain, spanning acute and convalescent COVID-19.

This table comes from immunoSEQ multiplex PCR, and its TCRdb copy is limited to in-frame clones, with some not included. The profile shows around 92,000 clones, about 91% of them singletons. V was pared by 3 bases and J by 8 bases, with 13 bases of the junction left unmatched. The V gene's germline CDR1 is KGHSH and CDR2 LQKENI. This CDR3 has 17 residues. The TCR originated in a woman older than 75 with active COVID-19. The material sequenced was peripheral blood. The chain couples TRBV18 to TRBJ2-1, with 10 bases that match TRBD2. As DNA, the CDR3 is TGTGCCAGCTCACCCCTTAGGGCTAGCGGGAGTAAGGATGAGCAGTTCTTC. Translation gives CASSPLRASGSKDEQFF.